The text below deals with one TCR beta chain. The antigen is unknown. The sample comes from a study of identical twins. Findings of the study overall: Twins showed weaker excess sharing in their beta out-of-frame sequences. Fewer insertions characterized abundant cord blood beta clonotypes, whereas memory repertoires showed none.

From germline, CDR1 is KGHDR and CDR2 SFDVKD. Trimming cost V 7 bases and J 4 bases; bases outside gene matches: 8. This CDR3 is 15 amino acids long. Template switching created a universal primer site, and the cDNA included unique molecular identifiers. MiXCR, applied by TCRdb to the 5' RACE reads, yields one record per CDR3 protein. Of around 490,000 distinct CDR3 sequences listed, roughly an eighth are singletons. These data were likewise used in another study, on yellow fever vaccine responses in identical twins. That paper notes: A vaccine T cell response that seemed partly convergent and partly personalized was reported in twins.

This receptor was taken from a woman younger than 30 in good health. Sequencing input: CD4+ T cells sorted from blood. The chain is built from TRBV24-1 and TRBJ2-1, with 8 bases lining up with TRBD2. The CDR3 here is CATRSGGFLYNEQFF. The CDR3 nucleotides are TGTGCCACCAGGTCGGGAGGGTTTCTGTACAATGAGCAGTTCTTC.